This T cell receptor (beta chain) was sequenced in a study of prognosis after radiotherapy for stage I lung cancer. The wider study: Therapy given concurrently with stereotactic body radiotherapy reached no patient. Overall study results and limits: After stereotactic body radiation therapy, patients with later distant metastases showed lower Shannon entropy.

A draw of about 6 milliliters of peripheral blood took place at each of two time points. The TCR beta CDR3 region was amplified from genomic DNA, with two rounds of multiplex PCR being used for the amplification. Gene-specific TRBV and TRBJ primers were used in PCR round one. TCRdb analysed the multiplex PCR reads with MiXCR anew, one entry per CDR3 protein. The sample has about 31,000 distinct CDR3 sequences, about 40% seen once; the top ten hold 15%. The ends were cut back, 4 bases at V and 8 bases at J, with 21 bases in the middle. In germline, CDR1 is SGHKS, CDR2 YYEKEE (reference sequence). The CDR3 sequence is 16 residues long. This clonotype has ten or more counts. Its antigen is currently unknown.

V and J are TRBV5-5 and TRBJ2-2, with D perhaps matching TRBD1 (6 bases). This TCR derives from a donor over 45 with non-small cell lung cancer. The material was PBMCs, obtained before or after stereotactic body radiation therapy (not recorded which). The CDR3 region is CASSLLMAGDSGELFF. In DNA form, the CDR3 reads TGTGCCAGCAGCCTCCTTATGGCAGGGGATTCAGGGGAGCTGTTTTTT.